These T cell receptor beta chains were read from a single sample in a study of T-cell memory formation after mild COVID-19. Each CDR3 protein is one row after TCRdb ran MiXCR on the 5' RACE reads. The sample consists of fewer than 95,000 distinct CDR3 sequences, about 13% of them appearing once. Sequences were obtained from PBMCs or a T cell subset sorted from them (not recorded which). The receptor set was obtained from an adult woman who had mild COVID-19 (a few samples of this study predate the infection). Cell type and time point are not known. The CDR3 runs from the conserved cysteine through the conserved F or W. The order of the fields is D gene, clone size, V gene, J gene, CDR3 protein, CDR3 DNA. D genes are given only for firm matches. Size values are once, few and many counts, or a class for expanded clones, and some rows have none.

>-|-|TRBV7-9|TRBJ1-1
CASSSGVGGMAEAFF
TGTGCCAGCAGCTCCGGAGTTGGGGGGATGGCTGAAGCTTTCTTT
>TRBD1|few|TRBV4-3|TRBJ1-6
CASSQPDRGVNSPLHF
TGCGCCAGCAGCCAACCGGACAGGGGCGTAAATTCACCCCTCCACTTT
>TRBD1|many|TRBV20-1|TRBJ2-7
CSARVSEDRATYEQYF
TGCAGTGCTAGAGTAAGCGAGGACAGGGCAACCTACGAGCAGTACTTC
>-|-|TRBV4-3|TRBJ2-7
CASSQDSSGLAYEQYF
TGCGCCAGCAGCCAAGATTCCAGCGGTCTTGCCTACGAGCAGTACTTC
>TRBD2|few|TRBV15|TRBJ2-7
CATSSGLAVYEQYF
TGTGCCACCAGCAGCGGACTAGCGGTCTACGAGCAGTACTTC
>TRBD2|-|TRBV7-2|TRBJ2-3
CASSYGTSGYWAQYF
TGTGCCAGCAGCTACGGGACTAGCGGATATTGGGCGCAGTATTTT
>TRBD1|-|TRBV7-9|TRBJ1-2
CASSQGTAYGYTF
TGTGCCAGCAGTCAGGGGACAGCATATGGCTACACCTTC
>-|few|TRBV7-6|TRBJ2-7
CASSQEASGSTYEQYF
TGTGCCAGCAGCCAGGAGGCTTCGGGCAGTACCTACGAGCAGTACTTC
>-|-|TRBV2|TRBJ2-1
CASSEALAGGLNEQFF
TGTGCCAGCAGTGAAGCGCTGGCAGGGGGGTTGAATGAGCAGTTCTTC
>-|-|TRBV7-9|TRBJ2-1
CASIHTGENYNEQFF
TGTGCCAGCATCCACACGGGAGAGAACTACAATGAGCAGTTCTTC
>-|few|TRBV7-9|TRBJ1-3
CASSPPRFEDGDTIYF
TGTGCCAGCAGCCCCCCTAGGTTCGAAGACGGAGACACCATATATTTT
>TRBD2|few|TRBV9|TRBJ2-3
CASSLNLRLAERGDTQYF
TGTGCCAGCAGCCTCAACCTGAGACTAGCCGAAAGGGGAGATACGCAGTATTTT
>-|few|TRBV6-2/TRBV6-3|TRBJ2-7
CASSPLARRARQYF
TGTGCCAGCAGTCCTCTAGCGAGAAGGGCCAGGCAGTACTTC
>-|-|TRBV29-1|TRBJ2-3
CSVEDRATDTQYF
TGCAGCGTTGAAGACAGGGCCACAGATACGCAGTATTTT
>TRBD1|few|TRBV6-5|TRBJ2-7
CASSYSGTGIYEQYF
TGTGCCAGCAGTTACTCCGGGACAGGGATCTACGAGCAGTACTTC
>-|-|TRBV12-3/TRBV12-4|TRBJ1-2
CASSSSWGGSSGYTF
TGTGCCAGCAGTTCCTCTTGGGGGGGATCGAGTGGCTACACCTTC
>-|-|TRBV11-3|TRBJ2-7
CASSPQGGMSYEQYF
TGTGCCAGCAGCCCCCAGGGGGGTATGTCTTACGAGCAGTACTTC
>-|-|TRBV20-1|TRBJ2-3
CSAREVPGPTDTQYF
TGCAGTGCTAGAGAGGTCCCGGGCCCCACAGATACGCAGTATTTT
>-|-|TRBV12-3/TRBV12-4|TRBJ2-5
CASGQDEETQYF
TGTGCCAGTGGACAAGACGAAGAGACCCAGTACTTC
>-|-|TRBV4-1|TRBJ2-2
CASSPMRGPTGELFF
TGCGCCAGCAGTCCTATGCGGGGGCCCACCGGGGAGCTGTTTTTT
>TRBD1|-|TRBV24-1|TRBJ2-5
CATSDGGTGQETQYF
TGTGCCACCAGTGACGGCGGGACAGGGCAAGAGACCCAGTACTTC
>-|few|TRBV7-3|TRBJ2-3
CASTLGQTSTDTQYF
TGTGCCAGCACCCTGGGACAAACTAGCACAGATACGCAGTATTTT
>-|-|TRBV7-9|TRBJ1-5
CASEGVDQPQHF
TGTGCCTCCGAGGGCGTCGATCAGCCCCAGCATTTT
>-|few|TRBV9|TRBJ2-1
CASSVVDSPNDSKQFF
TGTGCCAGCAGCGTAGTGGACAGCCCCAACGATAGCAAGCAGTTCTTC
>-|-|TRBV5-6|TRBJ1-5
CASSREGLSNQPQHF
TGTGCCAGCAGCCGGGAAGGGCTGAGCAATCAGCCCCAGCATTTT
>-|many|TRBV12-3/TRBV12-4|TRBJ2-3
CASSDSTDTQYF
TGTGCCAGCTCGGACAGTACAGATACGCAGTATTTT
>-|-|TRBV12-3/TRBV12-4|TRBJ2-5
CASQADRETQYF
TGTGCCAGTCAGGCGGATCGAGAGACCCAGTACTTC
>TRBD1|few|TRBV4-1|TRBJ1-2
CASRGQENYGYTF
TGCGCCAGCAGAGGACAGGAAAACTATGGCTACACCTTC